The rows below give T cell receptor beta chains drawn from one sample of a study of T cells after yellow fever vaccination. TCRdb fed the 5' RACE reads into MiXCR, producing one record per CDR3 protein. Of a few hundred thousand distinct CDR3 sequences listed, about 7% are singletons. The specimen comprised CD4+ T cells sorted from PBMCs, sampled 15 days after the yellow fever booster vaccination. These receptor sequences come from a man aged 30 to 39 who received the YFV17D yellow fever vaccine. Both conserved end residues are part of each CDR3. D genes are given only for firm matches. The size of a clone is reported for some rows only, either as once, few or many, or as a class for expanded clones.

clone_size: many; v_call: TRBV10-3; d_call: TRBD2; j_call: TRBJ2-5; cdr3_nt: TGTGCCATCAGTGAGTCTGCTAGCGGGCTACAAGAGACCCAGTACTTC; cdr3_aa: CAISESASGLQETQYF
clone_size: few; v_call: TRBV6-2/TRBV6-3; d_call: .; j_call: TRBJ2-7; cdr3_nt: TGTGCCAGCAGCCCCCACCTTCGGAGTGACGAGCAGTACTTC; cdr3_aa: CASSPHLRSDEQYF
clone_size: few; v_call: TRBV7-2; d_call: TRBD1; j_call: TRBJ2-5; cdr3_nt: TGTGCCAGCAGCTCAACAGGGGCTTCGGGAGAGACCCAGTACTTC; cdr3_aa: CASSSTGASGETQYF
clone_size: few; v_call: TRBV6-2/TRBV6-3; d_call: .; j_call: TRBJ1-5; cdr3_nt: TGTGCCAGCAGTTACTTTCCCCAGCCCCAGCATTTT; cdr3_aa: CASSYFPQPQHF
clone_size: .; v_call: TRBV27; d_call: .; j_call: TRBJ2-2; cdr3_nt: TGTGCCAGCAAGCTCGGGATGGGCAGGACCGGGGAGCTGTTTTTT; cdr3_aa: CASKLGMGRTGELFF
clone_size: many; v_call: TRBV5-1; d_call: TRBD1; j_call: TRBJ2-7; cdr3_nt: TGCGCCAGCAGCCGGGACAGGGGTGGAGAGCAGTACTTC; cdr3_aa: CASSRDRGGEQYF
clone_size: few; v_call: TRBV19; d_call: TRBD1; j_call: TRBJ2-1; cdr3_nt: TGTGCCAGCAGAACCGGGACAGGCCTAGGTGAGCAGTTCTTC; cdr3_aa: CASRTGTGLGEQFF
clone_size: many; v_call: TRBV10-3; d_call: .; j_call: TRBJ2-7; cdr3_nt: TGTGCCATCAAAGCCATAGCCTTAGACGAGCAGTACTTC; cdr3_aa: CAIKAIALDEQYF
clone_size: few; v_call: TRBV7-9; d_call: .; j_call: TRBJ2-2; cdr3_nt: TGTGCCAGCAGCGAGCAGGGGAAGACCGGGGAGCTGTTTTTT; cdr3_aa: CASSEQGKTGELFF
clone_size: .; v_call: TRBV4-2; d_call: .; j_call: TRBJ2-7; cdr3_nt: TGTGCCAGCAGCCAAGCGGGATCTCCCTCCCACGAGCAGTACTTC; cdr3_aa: CASSQAGSPSHEQYF
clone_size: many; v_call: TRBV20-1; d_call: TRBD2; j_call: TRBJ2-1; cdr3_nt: TGCAGTGCTGTTGGACTAGCGGGACCAAATGAGCAGTTCTTC; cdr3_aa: CSAVGLAGPNEQFF